This T cell receptor beta chain was recorded in a study of shared clonotypes between healthy human individuals. This CDR3 has 17 amino acids. The V gene end was trimmed by 3 bases and the J gene end by 0 bases; junction bases not matched to a gene: 4. Germline loops: CDR1 MNHNS, CDR2 SASEGT. The donors were adults (healthy and HIV-negative) with no recent acute infections or vaccinations. Assay execution took place at the deep level. The method was immunoSEQ multiplex PCR; TCRdb's version includes in-frame clones alone and lacks a portion of them. The repertoire holds a few hundred thousand clones, with around 80% as singletons.

This clonotype was obtained from a woman in her forties in good health. Some clones in this sample may be carry-over from other donors' samples. The specimen was PBMCs. The chain combines TRBV6-1 with TRBJ2-6; 8 nucleotides match TRBD1. The CDR3 sequence is CASSDTGGRSGANVLTF. The CDR3 region has the DNA TGTGCCAGCAGTGACACAGGGGGTCGCTCTGGGGCCAACGTCCTGACTTTC.